This TCR beta chain was profiled in a study of blood T cell repertoires in COVID-19. Background on the study: COVID-19 samples from acute and convalescent phases originated in the United States, Italy and Spain. In each case, the material was cDNA or gDNA derived from T cells, B-cell-depleted T cells, or PBMCs.

Per the original data handling: Amplifying reference gene primers gave estimates of nucleated cell counts. Profiled with immunoSEQ multiplex PCR; TCRdb holds only in-frame clones, not every one. For V, J and clone size, that table is used; D and trimming come from the DNA. This table has 200,000 to 250,000 clones, roughly 87% appearing once. This TCR was sampled from a middle-aged man with active or convalescent COVID-19. Sequenced input: peripheral blood.

CDR3 sequence: CASSSHSYGYTF. In DNA form, the CDR3 reads TGTGCCAGCAGTTCCCACAGCTATGGCTACACCTTC. This sequence joins TRBV28 and TRBJ1-2; the D is unclear. Trimming removed 4 bases at V and 4 bases at J, with 7 bases between. CDR1 and CDR2 from the germline V gene are MDHEN and SYDVKM. The CDR3 has 12 residues.